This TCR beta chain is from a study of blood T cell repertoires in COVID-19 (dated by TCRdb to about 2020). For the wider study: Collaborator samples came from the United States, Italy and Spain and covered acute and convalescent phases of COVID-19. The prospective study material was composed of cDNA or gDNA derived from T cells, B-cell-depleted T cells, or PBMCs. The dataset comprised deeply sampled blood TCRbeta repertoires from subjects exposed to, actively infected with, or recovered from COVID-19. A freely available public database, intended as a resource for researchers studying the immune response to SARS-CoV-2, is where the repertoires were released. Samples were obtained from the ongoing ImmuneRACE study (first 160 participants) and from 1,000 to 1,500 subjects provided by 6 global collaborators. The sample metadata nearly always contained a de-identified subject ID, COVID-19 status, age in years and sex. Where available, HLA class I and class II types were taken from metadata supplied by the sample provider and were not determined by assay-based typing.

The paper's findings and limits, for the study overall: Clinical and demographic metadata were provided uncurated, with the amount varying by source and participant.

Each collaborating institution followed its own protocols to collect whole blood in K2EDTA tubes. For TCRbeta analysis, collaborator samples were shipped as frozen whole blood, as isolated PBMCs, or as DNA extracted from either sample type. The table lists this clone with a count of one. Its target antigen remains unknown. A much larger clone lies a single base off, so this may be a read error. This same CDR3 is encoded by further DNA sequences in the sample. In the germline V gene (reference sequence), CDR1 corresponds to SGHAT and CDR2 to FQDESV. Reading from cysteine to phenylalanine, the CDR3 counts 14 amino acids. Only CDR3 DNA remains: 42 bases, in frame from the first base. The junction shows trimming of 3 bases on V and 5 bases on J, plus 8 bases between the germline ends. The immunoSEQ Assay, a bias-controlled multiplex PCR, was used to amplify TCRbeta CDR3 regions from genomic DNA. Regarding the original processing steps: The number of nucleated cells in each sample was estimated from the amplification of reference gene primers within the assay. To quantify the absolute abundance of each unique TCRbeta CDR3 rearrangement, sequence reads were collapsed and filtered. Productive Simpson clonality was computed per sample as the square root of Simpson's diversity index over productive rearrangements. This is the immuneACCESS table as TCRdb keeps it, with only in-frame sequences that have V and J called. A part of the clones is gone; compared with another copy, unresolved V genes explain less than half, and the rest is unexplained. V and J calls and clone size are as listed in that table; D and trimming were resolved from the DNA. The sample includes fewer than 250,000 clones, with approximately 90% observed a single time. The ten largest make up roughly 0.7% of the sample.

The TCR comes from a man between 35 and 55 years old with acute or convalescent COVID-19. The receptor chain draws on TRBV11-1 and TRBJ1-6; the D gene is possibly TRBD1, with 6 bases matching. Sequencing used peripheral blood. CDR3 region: CASSFRGNNSPLHF. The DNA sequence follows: TGTGCCAGCAGCTTCAGGGGTAATAATTCACCCCTCCACTTT.